This record looks at one T cell receptor (beta chain) sequence and its context. The antigen remains unidentified. This entry belongs to a study of blood T cells in healthy people across ages. Overall study results and limits: A roughly linear age-dependent decrease characterized TCR beta diversity per million T cells.

Trimming took 1 base from V and 0 from J, leaving 7 bases between them. Germline-derived CDR1 and CDR2 are MNHNS and SASEGT. There are 15 residues in the CDR3. For the second PCR, which ran for about 6 to 11 cycles, a sample-barcoded 5' primer and a J-beta primer mix were used. Sequencing of every sample gave 2.5 million or more CDR3-containing paired-end reads. TCRdb called the 5' RACE reads again in MiXCR, with one record for every CDR3 protein. Of about 1.5 million distinct CDR3 sequences detected, roughly 40% appear once; the ten largest clones hold 7.9%. The specimen sequenced was blood. V and J are TRBV6-1 and TRBJ2-1; no clear D gene. This TCR came from a woman aged 18-29 years in good health. The CDR3: CASSEDLPSYNEQFF. For the CDR3, the DNA is TGTGCCAGCAGTGAAGATCTACCCTCCTACAATGAGCAGTTCTTC.